This T cell receptor (beta chain) was sequenced during a study of cytomegalovirus exposure and HLA in healthy donors. In the study overall: Approximately 190 million T cells yielded 120 million or so unique TCR beta sequences, as an earlier analysis found. HLA-typed donors contributed approximately 86 million unique TCRs, which were held in an early data release.

The PCR contained 60 Vbeta and 13 Jbeta primers. Some clones are missing from TCRdb's copy, which holds only in-frame ones; the method was immunoSEQ multiplex PCR. This sample has 100,000 or so clones, with roughly 13% found just once. This clone was observed a few times. No antigen is known for it. The study, taken as a whole, reports: The authors later linked a missense DCLRE1C variant to TCR beta V- and J-gene trimming. Cytomegalovirus status was reportedly diagnosed by the classifier with high sensitivity and specificity.

The sequence was obtained from a man in his forties or fifties in good health and CMV-seropositive. The sequencing input was PBMCs.

In DNA form, the CDR3 reads TGTGCCAGCAGTTACAGAGCAGGGGGCACAGGAGCTTTCTTT. Translating gives CASSYRAGGTGAFF. This chain links TRBV6-5 with TRBJ1-1, with 8 positions matching TRBD1. This CDR3 is built from 14 residues. The germline V gene encodes CDR1 MNHEY and CDR2 SVGAGI. J lost 10 bases, V lost 2 bases, and 9 bases had no gene match.